Each of the 9 T cell receptor beta chains below was sequenced from the same sample in a study of blood T cell repertoires in COVID-19. The assay was immunoSEQ multiplex PCR, and TCRdb's table has in-frame clones only and misses some. The data show 150,000 to 200,000 clones, with around 88% seen just once and roughly 8.7% held by the top ten. Sequencing input: PBMCs or T cells enriched from blood (not recorded which). Receptors originate from a woman aged 30 to 39 who had recovered from COVID-19.

The chain employs TRBV11-2 and TRBJ1-1; D may be TRBD1 (5 bases). V lost 5 bases and J 5 bases, leaving 21 bases between the germline ends. The CDR3 extends over 16 amino acids. CDR1 and CDR2 from the germline V gene are SGHAT and FQNNGV. The CDR3 spells CASSPNPRQGRTEAFF. Here the CDR3 DNA reads TGTGCCAGCAGCCCTAACCCCAGGCAGGGCCGTACTGAAGCTTTCTTT.

As for this clone: The same CDR3 is also encoded by other DNA sequences in this sample. The chain combines TRBV24-1 with TRBJ2-7, with 9 bases fitting TRBD1. The V segment lost 4 bases and the J segment 3 bases; nucleotides outside the gene matches: 6. Germline V gene sequence: CDR1 KGHDR, CDR2 SFDVKD. The CDR3 is 15 amino acids. DNA for the CDR3: TGTGCCACCAGTGACAGTACAGGGGGCTTCTACGAGCAGTACTTC. This gives the protein CATSDSTGGFYEQYF.

The J gene is TRBJ2-5, the V gene TRBV2; D is possibly TRBD2 (5 bases). Germline V gene data show CDR1 as SNHLY and CDR2 as FYNNEI. V lost 6 bases and J 5 bases, leaving 16 bases between the germline ends. CDR3 size: 14 residues. CDR3 protein: CASRVGYSGETQYF. CDR3 in DNA: TGTGCCAGCAGAGTAGGGTACTCGGGGGAGACCCAGTACTTC.

V gene TRBV20-1 combines with J gene TRBJ2-1; TRBD2 matches 7 bases. Unmatched junction bases numbered 15, after V lost 5 bases and J lost 8 bases. The CDR3 extends over 15 amino acids. Germline V gene data show CDR1 as DFQATT and CDR2 as SNEGSKA (reference sequence). Written as DNA, the CDR3 is TGCAGTGCTCGTGGACTAGGGACTCTGGACTATGAGCAGTTCTTC. This gives the protein CSARGLGTLDYEQFF.

The CDR3 region has the DNA TGTGCCACCAGAGAGTCAGGGGGAACCTACGAGCAGTACTTC. This codes for CATRESGGTYEQYF. The chain recombines TRBV28 with TRBJ2-7; the match to TRBD1 covers 7 bases. The CDR3 is 14 residues long. The V gene end was trimmed by 10 bases and the J gene end by 2 bases; junction bases not matched to a gene: 11. Germline CDR1 and CDR2: MDHEN and SYDVKM.

The chain combines TRBV18 with TRBJ1-5; weak D call: TRBD1 (5 bases). Trimming cost V 3 bases and J 3 bases, with 15 bases left between them. The CDR3 covers 16 residues. The germline V gene has CDR1 KGHSH and CDR2 LQKENI. Written as DNA, the CDR3 is TGTGCCAGCTCACCTATTACCGGGGGATACAATCAGCCCCAGCATTTT. Protein sequence: CASSPITGGYNQPQHF. Filled out from reference TRBV18 and TRBJ1-5, the complete variable domain reads NAGVMQNPRHLVRRRGQEARLRCSPMKGHSHVYWYRQLPEEGLKFMVYLQKENIIDESGMPKERFSAEFPKEGPSILRIQQVVRGDSAAYFCASSPITGGYNQPQHFGDGTRLSIL.

The chain is built from TRBV7-8 and TRBJ1-5; TRBD1 aligns across 8 bases. The V gene's germline CDR1 is SGHVS and CDR2 FQNEAQ. The CDR3 has 15 residues. V shed 4 bases and J 5 bases; nucleotides not matched to a gene: 7. CDR3 protein: CASSSRVTGDQPQHF. CDR3 coding DNA: TGTGCCAGCAGCTCAAGGGTGACAGGGGATCAGCCCCAGCATTTT.

The CDR3 spells CASSFMTSDTQYF. The CDR3 DNA reads as TGTGCCAGCAGCTTTATGACTTCAGATACGCAGTATTTT. V usage is TRBV7-8 and J usage is TRBJ2-3; the D is unclear. The V gene lost 3 bases and the J gene lost 4 bases, with 8 bases spanning the gap. CDR1 and CDR2 from the germline V gene are SGHVS and FQNEAQ. The CDR3 totals 13 residues.

The chain uses TRBV12-3 or TRBV12-4 and TRBJ1-2; unclear D gene. Trimming cost V 6 bases and J 4 bases, with 12 bases left between them. This CDR3 has 13 residues. CDR3 nucleotides: TGTGCCAGCAGGAAGACATCCAGCTATGGCTACACCTTC. Its translation: CASRKTSSYGYTF.